These 12 T cell receptor beta chains were sequenced from one sample in a study of T cell responses to AZD1222 COVID-19 vaccine. Using immunoSEQ multiplex PCR, the repertoire was profiled, and TCRdb retains in-frame clones only, with some absent. The sample carries some 200,000 clones, about 88% recorded once. Source: peripheral blood, taken 28 days after the second AZD1222 dose. The source of these receptors is an adult who received the AZD1222 COVID-19 vaccine.

V and J are TRBV7-2 and TRBJ2-1; TRBD1 agrees at 7 bases. This CDR3 has 16 amino acids. With 4 bases clipped from V and 4 bases from J, the junction kept 10 bases outside the gene matches. Germline CDR1 SGHTA, CDR2 FQGNSA. The CDR3 sequence: CASSSAGGSRYNEQFF. In nucleotides, the CDR3 is TGTGCCAGCAGCTCCGCAGGGGGTTCAAGGTACAATGAGCAGTTCTTC.

This clone appeared a few times. CDR3 region: CASREGREGPRNEQYF. DNA for the CDR3: TGTGCCAGCAGGGAGGGGCGGGAGGGCCCTAGGAACGAGCAGTACTTC. This chain links TRBV27 with TRBJ2-7; TRBD2 agrees at 9 bases. The V and J ends lost 6 bases and 5 bases, in that order; junction bases with no gene match: 14. The CDR3 runs to 16 residues. Germline-derived CDR1 and CDR2 are MNHEY and SMNVEV (reference sequence).

The chain links TRBV19 to TRBJ2-3; 9 nucleotides match TRBD1. The junction had 3 bases not matched to a gene; V was cut back by 0 bases and J by 5 bases. Germline CDR1 is LNHDA and CDR2 is SQIVND (reference sequence). The CDR3 has 15 residues. CDR3 loop: CASSIETGGVDTQYF. CDR3 DNA: TGTGCCAGTAGTATAGAAACAGGGGGCGTAGATACGCAGTATTTT. The entire variable domain, with the rest obtained from reference TRBV19 and TRBJ2-3, is as follows: DGGITQSPKYLFRKEGQNVTLSCEQNLNHDAMYWYRQDPGQGLRLIYYSQIVNDFQKGDIAEGYSVSREKKESFPLTVTSAQKNPTAFYLCASSIETGGVDTQYFGPGTRLTVL.

V is TRBV30 and J is TRBJ1-3; no definite D call. This CDR3 is built from 13 residues. Trimming removed 6 bases from V and 0 bases from J, with 9 bases in between. Per germline, CDR1 GTSNPN and CDR2 SVGIG (reference sequence). CDR3 in amino acids: CACQKSSGNTIYF. In DNA, the CDR3 is TGTGCCTGCCAAAAAAGCTCTGGAAACACCATATATTTT.

The J gene is TRBJ2-3, the V gene TRBV5-1; the D is unclear. This CDR3 region has 15 residues. Per the germline V gene, CDR1 is SGHRS and CDR2 is YFSETQ. V lost 4 bases and J lost 0, with 12 bases in between. CDR3 region: CASSEPTSSTDTQYF. CDR3 nucleotide sequence: TGCGCCAGCAGCGAGCCGACATCGAGCACAGATACGCAGTATTTT.

The J gene is TRBJ1-4, the V gene TRBV27, with D possibly matching TRBD1 (6 bases). The CDR3 length is 14 residues. Trimming left V 2 bases short and J 8 bases short, with 12 bases between. From germline, CDR1 is MNHEY and CDR2 SMNVEV (reference sequence). In DNA form, the CDR3 reads TGTGCCAGCAGTTTAGGCAGGGGCCGAGAAAAACTGTTTTTT. Residues: CASSLGRGREKLFF.

This clone has a handful of counts. The chain uses TRBV18 and TRBJ1-1; 9 bases are shared with TRBD1. With V trimmed by 3 bases and J by 4 bases, 6 bases remained unmatched. The CDR3 consists of 15 residues. CDR1 and CDR2 (germline): KGHSH, LQKENI. The CDR3 nucleotides read TGTGCCAGCTCACCCCCGGGACAGGGCAGCACTGAAGCTTTCTTT. Translated, it gives CASSPPGQGSTEAFF.

The chain uses TRBV7-9 and TRBJ2-2, with D tentatively TRBD2 (5 bases). V lost 11 bases, J lost 1 base, and 11 bases lay in between. Germline lookup yields CDR1 SEHNR and CDR2 FQNEAQ (reference sequence). The CDR3 is made up of 13 amino acids. The DNA of the CDR3 is TGTGCCCTACAGAGGGAGAACACCGGGGAGCTGTTTTTT. It specifies CALQRENTGELFF. The whole variable domain, filled in from reference TRBV7-9 and TRBJ2-2, reads DTGVSQNPRHKITKRGQNVTFRCDPISEHNRLYWYRQTLGQGPEFLTYFQNEAQLEKSRLLSDRFSAERPKGSFSTLEIQRTEQGDSAMYLCALQRENTGELFFGEGSRLTVL.

The chain employs TRBV10-3 and TRBJ2-3, with D perhaps assigned TRBD1 or TRBD2 (5 bases each). CDR1 and CDR2 from the germline V gene are ENHRY and SYGVKD. CDR3 length: 15 residues. The V gene lost 8 bases and the J gene lost 0 bases, with 15 bases spanning the gap. Here the CDR3 DNA reads TGTGCCATCGAGGGTGGGGACGCTAGCACAGATACGCAGTATTTT. Protein product: CAIEGGDASTDTQYF.

The rearrangement links TRBV19 to TRBJ2-3; TRBD2 matches 10 bases. Germline values: CDR1 LNHDA, CDR2 SQIVND (reference sequence). The CDR3 spans 20 residues. V gave up 0 bases and J gave up 5 bases; unmatched junction bases: 17. The chain's CDR3 is CASSIELLEVAGGAVDTQYF. The CDR3 nucleotides read TGTGCCAGTAGTATAGAACTCCTCGAGGTAGCGGGAGGCGCCGTAGATACGCAGTATTTT.

This chain links TRBV7-8 with TRBJ2-5; D is perhaps TRBD1 (5 bases). V was clipped by 1 base and J by 2 bases, with 14 bases between them. CDR1 is SGHVS and CDR2 is FQNEAQ in the germline V gene. The CDR3 is made up of 16 amino acids. The CDR3 sequence: CASSLGQGIGQETQYF. CDR3 nucleotides: TGTGCCAGCAGCTTAGGGCAGGGAATCGGGCAAGAGACCCAGTACTTC.

The V and J genes are TRBV7-2 and TRBJ2-1; D is undetermined. The germline CDR1 and CDR2 sequences are SGHTA and FQGNSA. V lost 5 bases and J lost 2, with 13 bases in between. The CDR3 loop spans 15 amino acids. The CDR3 region is CASSLVGPPYNEQFF. CDR3 nucleotide sequence: TGTGCCAGCAGCCTCGTGGGCCCGCCCTACAATGAGCAGTTCTTC.